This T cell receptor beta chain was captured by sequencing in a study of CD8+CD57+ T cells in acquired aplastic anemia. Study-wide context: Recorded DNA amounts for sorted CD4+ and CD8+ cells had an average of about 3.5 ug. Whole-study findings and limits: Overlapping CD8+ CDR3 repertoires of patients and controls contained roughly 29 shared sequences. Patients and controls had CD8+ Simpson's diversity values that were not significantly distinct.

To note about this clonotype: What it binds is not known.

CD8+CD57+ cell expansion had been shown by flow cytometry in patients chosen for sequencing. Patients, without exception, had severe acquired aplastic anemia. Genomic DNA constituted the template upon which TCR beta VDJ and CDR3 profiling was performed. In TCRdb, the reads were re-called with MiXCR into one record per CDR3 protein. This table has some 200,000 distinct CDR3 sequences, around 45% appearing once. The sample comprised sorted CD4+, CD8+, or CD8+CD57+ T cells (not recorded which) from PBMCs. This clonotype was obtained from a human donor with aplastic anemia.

CDR3 residues: CASSEYWDTEAFF. CDR3 sequence (DNA): TGTGCCAGCAGTGAATATTGGGACACTGAAGCTTTCTTT. The chain is built from TRBV25-1 and TRBJ1-1; D gene uncertain. This CDR3 is built from 13 residues. Germline loops: CDR1 MGHDK, CDR2 SYGVNS. Trimming took off 0 bases at V and 3 bases at J, with 5 bases between the two ends.